This TCR beta chain was captured in a study of cytomegalovirus exposure and HLA in healthy donors. The CDR3 is 14 amino acids. CDR1 is SNHLY and CDR2 is FYNNEI in the germline V gene. J gave up 4 bases and V 7 bases, and 10 bases lay outside the gene matches. Remarks on this clone: The target antigen is unknown.

General study results and limits: Specificity of a few CMV-associated chains for CMV antigens was verified in vitro. Using a false discovery rate of 0.05, a later analysis showed that around 16,000 TCR beta sequences were associated with HLA alleles.

The PCR had 60 Vbeta and 13 Jbeta primers. Profiled with immunoSEQ multiplex PCR; TCRdb holds only in-frame clones, not every one. The data hold about 64,000 clones, with 55% to 70% observed a single time. Material: PBMCs. The sequence was obtained from a woman in her forties or fifties in good health and CMV-seronegative. The genes are TRBV2 and TRBJ2-7, with TRBD1 identical over 7 bases. The DNA for the CDR3 is TGTGCCAGCACCGGACAGGCCTCCCAATACGAGCAGTACTTC. It is translated as CASTGQASQYEQYF.